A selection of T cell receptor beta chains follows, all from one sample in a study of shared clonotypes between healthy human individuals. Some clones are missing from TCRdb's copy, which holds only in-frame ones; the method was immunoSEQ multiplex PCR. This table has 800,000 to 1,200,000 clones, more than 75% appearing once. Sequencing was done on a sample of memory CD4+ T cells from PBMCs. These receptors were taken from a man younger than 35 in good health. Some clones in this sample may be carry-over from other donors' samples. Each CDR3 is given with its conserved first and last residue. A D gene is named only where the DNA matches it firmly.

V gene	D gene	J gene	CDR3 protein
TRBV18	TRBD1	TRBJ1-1	CASSPPGGPVGAFF
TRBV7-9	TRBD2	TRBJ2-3	CASSSRALAGGPRTDTQYF
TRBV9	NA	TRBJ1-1	CASSGEGLAFF
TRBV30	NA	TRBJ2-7	CAWSGGRTYEQYF
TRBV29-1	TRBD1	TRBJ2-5	CSVGQGPQETQYF
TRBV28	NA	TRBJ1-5	CASSRAAHSGNQPQHF
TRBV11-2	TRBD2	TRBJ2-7	CASSREGAGYEQYF
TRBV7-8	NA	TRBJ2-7	CASSSRQRTLAYEQYF
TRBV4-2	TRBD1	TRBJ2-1	CASSYDRTGGNEQFF
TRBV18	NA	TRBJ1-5	CASSWEGVSQPQHF
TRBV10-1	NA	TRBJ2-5	CASSGTTGTQYF
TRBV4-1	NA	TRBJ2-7	CASSLWGYEQYF
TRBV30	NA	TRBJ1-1	CAWREWGEAFF
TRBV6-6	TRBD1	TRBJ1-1	CASSRTTGAGTEAFF
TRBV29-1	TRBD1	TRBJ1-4	CSVLHDRGSEKLFF
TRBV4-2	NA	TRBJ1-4	CASSQGLRQGNEKLFF
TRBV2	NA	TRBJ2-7	CASSGAGNFVSDEQYF
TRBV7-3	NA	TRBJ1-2	CASSLGQYYGYTF
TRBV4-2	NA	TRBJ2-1	CASSQEIGELGEQFF
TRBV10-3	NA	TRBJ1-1	CAISESGGRTEAFF
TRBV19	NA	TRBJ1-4	CASKANFATNEKLFF
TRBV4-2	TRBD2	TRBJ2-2	CASSQELAGVTGELFF
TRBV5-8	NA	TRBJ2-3	CASSLGSWSTDTQYF
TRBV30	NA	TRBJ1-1	CASKDSYTEAFF
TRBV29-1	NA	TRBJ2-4	CSAADTQNIQYF
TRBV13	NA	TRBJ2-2	CASSQRQTGELFF
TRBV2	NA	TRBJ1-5	CASSPGGRGQPQHF
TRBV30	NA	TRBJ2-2	CAWREGGTTGELFF
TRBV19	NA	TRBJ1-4	CATLDRREKLFF
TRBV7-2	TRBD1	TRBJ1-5	CASGQGSHPNQPQHF
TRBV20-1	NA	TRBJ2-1	CSARDNEQFF
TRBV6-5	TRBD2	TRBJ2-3	CATGTSGTDTQYF
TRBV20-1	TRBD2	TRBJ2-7	CSAPGGYEQYF
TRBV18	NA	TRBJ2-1	CASSPQLDNEQFF
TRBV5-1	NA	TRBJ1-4	CASSPDTGLTNEKLFF
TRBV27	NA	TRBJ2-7	CASSSSRSLHEQYF
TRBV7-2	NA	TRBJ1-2	CASTWDRTNYGYTF
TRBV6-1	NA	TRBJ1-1	CASSERQAGRTEAFF
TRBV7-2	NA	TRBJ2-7	CASSQAGQQYF
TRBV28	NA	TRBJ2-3	CASSFRDTQYF
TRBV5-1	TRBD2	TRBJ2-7	CASSLLAGAYEQYF
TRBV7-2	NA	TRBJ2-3	CASSLLGDTQYF
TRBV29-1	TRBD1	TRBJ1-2	CSVETFRDRERGYTF
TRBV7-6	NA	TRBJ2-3	CASSLERDTQYF
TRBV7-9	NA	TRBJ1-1	CASSFFQGRLVNTEAFF
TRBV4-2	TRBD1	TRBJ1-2	CATRDDRGLGYGYTF
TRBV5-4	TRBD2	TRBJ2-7	CASSLAGGPYEQYF
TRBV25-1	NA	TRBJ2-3	CASSPGTDTQYF
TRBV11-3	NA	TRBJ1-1	CASSAQFGTEAFF
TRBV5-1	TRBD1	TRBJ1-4	CASSLEGAGEKLFF
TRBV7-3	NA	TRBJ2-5	CASSLTGRNQETQYF
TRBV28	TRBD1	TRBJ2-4	CASDTGENIQYF
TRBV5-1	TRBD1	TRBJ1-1	CASSSNRGLLSTEAFF
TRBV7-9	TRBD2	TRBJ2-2	CASSRSTSGVTGELFF
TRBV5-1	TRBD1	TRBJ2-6	CASSPGQPGANVLTF
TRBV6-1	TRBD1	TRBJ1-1	CASSPRQGRTEAFF
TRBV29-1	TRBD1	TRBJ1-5	CSVSGTGNNQPQHF
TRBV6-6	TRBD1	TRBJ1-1	CASRPDGTGAQEAFF
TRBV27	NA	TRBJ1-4	CASSSQDSVANEKLFF